Listed here are 8 T cell receptor beta chains from one sample, sequenced in a study of T cell responses to AZD1222 COVID-19 vaccine. The protocol was immunoSEQ multiplex PCR, while the TCRdb copy is restricted to in-frame clones and leaves out a portion. Among 55,000 to 70,000 clones listed, 89% were seen once. Sequenced material: peripheral blood, taken 28 days after the second AZD1222 dose. These receptors came from an adult who received the AZD1222 COVID-19 vaccine.

This chain joins TRBV14 and TRBJ1-4; the D gene is possibly TRBD1 (6 bases). The CDR3 extends over 15 amino acids. The germline V gene has CDR1 SGHDN and CDR2 FVKESK. Deletions cut 4 bases from V and 6 bases from J, with 15 bases between. In DNA form, the CDR3 reads TGTGCCAGCAGCCGCCTCGGGGGGCAGGATGAAAAACTGTTTTTT. It specifies CASSRLGGQDEKLFF.

V is TRBV30 and J is TRBJ1-2; D might be TRBD1 (5 bases). Germline V lookup: CDR1 GTSNPN, CDR2 SVGIG (reference sequence). Trimming shortened V by 2 bases and J by 1 base, and 11 bases separated the two germline ends. CDR3 length equals 14 residues. The CDR3 nucleotides read TGTGCCTGGAGTCCAGGGCGAATTAACTATGGCTACACCTTC. As protein: CAWSPGRINYGYTF.

V usage is TRBV7-9 and J usage is TRBJ2-1; possible D gene TRBD1, 7 bases. The V end was cut by 5 bases, the J end by 7 bases, with 12 bases between. Germline V CDR1 and CDR2: SEHNR, FQNEAQ (reference sequence). This CDR3 contains 13 residues. The CDR3 coding sequence is TGTGCCAGCAGCCCCCCAGGGGGGAATGAGCAGTTCTTC. Protein: CASSPPGGNEQFF.

The J gene is TRBJ2-2, the V gene TRBV7-2; D is possibly TRBD1 (5 bases). The germline V gene encodes CDR1 SGHTA and CDR2 FQGNSA. The CDR3 extends over 12 amino acids. Trimming removed 5 bases at V and 9 bases at J, with 10 bases between. In nucleotides, the CDR3 is TGTGCCAGCAGCCCGACAGAGAGGGAGCTGTTTTTT. Amino acids: CASSPTERELFF.

V usage is TRBV7-2 and J usage is TRBJ1-2; D gene ambiguous. Germline V gene lookup returns CDR1 SGHTA and CDR2 FQGNSA. The ends were cut back, 0 bases at V and 4 bases at J, with 9 bases in the middle. The CDR3 runs to 14 residues. The CDR3 sequence is CASSLARGPYGYTF. CDR3 nucleotides: TGTGCCAGCAGCTTAGCCCGAGGGCCCTATGGCTACACCTTC.

J is TRBJ2-5 and V is TRBV5-1, with D uncertain. The germline V and J ends were trimmed by 1 base and 1 base, with 8 bases remaining between them. Germline assignment: CDR1 SGHRS and CDR2 YFSETQ. The length of the CDR3 is 14 residues. CDR3 DNA sequence: TGCGCCAGCAGCTTGTGGGTAGGCCAAGAGACCCAGTACTTC. This gives the protein CASSLWVGQETQYF.

The chain carries TRBV10-2 and TRBJ2-7, with 7 bases that match TRBD2. Looked up from germline, CDR1 is WSHSY and CDR2 is SAAADI. V gave up 8 bases and J gave up 6 bases; unmatched junction bases: 10. The CDR3 has 13 amino acids. For the CDR3, the DNA is TGCGCCAGCGGAAGCGGGACTCCTTTCGAGCAGTACTTC. Its protein is CASGSGTPFEQYF.

This clone was recorded a few times. The chain has TRBV19 and TRBJ2-2; 9 bases fit TRBD1. Germline CDR1 reads LNHDA; CDR2 reads SQIVND (reference sequence). Losses at the gene ends were 6 bases for V and 1 base for J; bases not matched to a gene: 6. This CDR3 is 16 amino acids long. CDR3 in DNA: TGTGCCAGTAGGGTTCGGACAGGGGAGAACACCGGGGAGCTGTTTTTT. Translating gives CASRVRTGENTGELFF.